This T cell receptor beta chain is drawn from a study of cytomegalovirus exposure and HLA in healthy donors (TCRdb year 2017). About the study as a whole: An earlier analysis of several hundred of the donors reported approximately 270 Gb of sequence data and 117 million unique TCR beta sequences from 150 million to 200 million T cells. About 330 gigabases of sequencing data and about 92 million unique TCR sequences made up an early release that covered 500 to 700 HLA-typed donors. The genetic ancestry cluster associated with self-reported Caucasian donors included roughly four fifths of the roughly 390 genotyped donors. The aim of the study was to test whether cataloging public T cell receptors could identify signatures of past pathogen exposure. Using immunosequencing, the study profiled T cell repertoires from about 610 subjects and related those repertoires to cytomegalovirus serostatus. Besides the first cohort of roughly 660 subjects, a separate validation cohort made up of 120 different subjects was used. The study combined high-throughput TCR immunosequencing, statistical association of individual TCRs with disease status, and machine learning to predict cytomegalovirus infection status. In a later analysis, previously published TCR beta repertoires from 500 to 750 donors were re-analyzed and high-resolution HLA genotyping was added so that TCR occurrence patterns could be studied. In the later analysis, no new phenotypic data were used to find candidate immune exposures; instead, reliance was placed on TCR beta sequences and their occurrence across donors. An earlier analysis of several hundred of the donors applied high-throughput TCR beta sequencing to assess whether each TCR beta V gene segment acted as functional or pseudogenic. Donor age, sex, ethnicity and CMV serostatus were compiled together with the repertoire data. A later genetic analysis used genome-wide SNP genotypes for about three fifths of the 666 donors, treating that subset as a discovery cohort. Every repertoire in the discovery cohort had been generated on one and the same sequencing platform. HLA typing included class I and class II loci at four-digit resolution. The number of donors typed differed by locus, with roughly 629-640 for A, B, C, DRB1 and DQB1, roughly 550 for DQA1, over 600 for DPA1, and about 450 for DPB1. A handful of DR-DQ haplotypes were treated as single units for association and clustering because of strong linkage in the cohort. Across around 400 genotyped donors of the cohort, an average of roughly 250,000 unique TCR beta nucleotide sequences per donor were sequenced, and roughly 20% of those sequences were non-productive.

The study at large found these results: Most CMV-associated TCR beta chains appeared to be HLA-restricted in a later analysis, and the HLA associations seemed to be driven largely by CMV exposure. Correlated functional status among segregating V segments might reflect linkage disequilibrium, but an unknown experimental factor could not be ruled out. A group of highly shared sequence variants was considered likely to be a technical artifact of the sequencing pipeline. Over 15 rarely observed V segments, including chromosome 9 orphons, were excluded from the earlier analysis of several hundred of the donors because counts were too low. The authors suggested that the approach could potentially be extended to other disease states and immunological phenotypes. Strong co-occurrence of HLA alleles, especially DR and DQ, made assigning TCR associations to individual alleles difficult. Roughly uniform sequencing depth across donors was assumed in presence/absence analyses, although this assumption may not hold. An association between a missense DCLRE1C variant and V-gene and J-gene trimming of TCR beta chains was found in a later genetic analysis and replicated in an independent cohort. Because some donors lacked HLA typing at each locus, the association tests relied only on the typed subset. In both the original and validation cohorts, the classifier was reported to diagnose cytomegalovirus status with high specificity and sensitivity. While some public TCRs were present in many individuals, most TCR sequences turned up only very rarely across donors. A later analysis associated about 17,000 TCR beta sequences with specific HLA alleles at a false discovery rate of 0.05. In a later analysis, TCR association rates were found to vary across HLA loci, with the most associated TCRs seen for DRB1 alleles and the fewest for HLA-C alleles. A few of the identified cytomegalovirus-associated TCR beta chains were confirmed in vitro to be specific for cytomegalovirus antigens. Only TCR beta chains were sequenced in this cohort, and the absence of alpha or paired-chain data limited detectable features. Broadly in line with IMGT annotations, most TCR beta V segments showed up in productive rearrangements about 87% or about 30% of the time in an earlier analysis of approximately 640 of the donors. According to a later analysis, parvovirus B19, influenza, CMV and Epstein-Barr virus appeared linked to several top co-occurrence clusters. Compared with equally common non-associated chains, HLA-associated TCR beta chains in a later analysis were more clonally expanded and had lower generation probabilities. A total of roughly 160 TCR beta chains were listed by the study as associated with cytomegalovirus. The only immune exposure information available for the cohort was CMV serostatus. A further reported finding was that TCR beta sequences accurately predicted the HLA-A and HLA-B alleles for most subjects in the first cohort. A later genetic analysis reported fewer N-insertions in productive TCRs among donors in an Asian-associated ancestry cluster than the roughly 700-donor mean.

About this clone itself: The antigen it recognizes is unknown. No much larger clone is present one base from it, and per-base qualities are unavailable.

Library preparation used the immunoSEQ multiplex PCR assay. For the multiplex PCR, a mixture combining 60 forward primers for TCR Vbeta segments and 13 reverse primers for TCR Jbeta segments was used. A multiplex PCR assay on genomic DNA amplified the CDR3 region of rearranged TCR beta genes. The amplified TCR beta libraries were sequenced on the Illumina HiSeq System as 87-base-pair reads. The authors processed their data as follows. A later analysis tallied roughly 80 million unique TCR beta chains across the 700 or so repertoires, and 10 million to 11 million of those chains were shared by two or more donors. Raw reads were error-corrected and collapsed into unique sequences with a nearest-neighbor algorithm that merged closely related sequences to remove PCR and sequencing errors. To assign V, D and J gene segments, CDR3 sequences were aligned to IMGT reference sequences. For a sequence to be retained, at least a six-nucleotide match to both a V gene segment and a J gene segment was required. Rearrangements were classified as productive when the CDR3 lacked stop codons and remained in frame with V and J, and all other rearrangements were classified as non-productive. CDR3 was defined by IMGT convention, running from the second conserved V-encoded cysteine to the conserved J-encoded phenylalanine. The earlier analysis of 500 to 750 of the donors excluded any sequence lacking an unambiguous match to a single V gene segment. In an earlier analysis of several hundred of the donors, V segments were called functional above 56.7% productive rearrangements and were called segregating when the between-donor standard deviation exceeded 5%. To diagnose cytomegalovirus status from the catalog of TCR beta chain sequences, a statistical classification framework was built. In a later analysis, V and J genes were assigned by comparing TCR nucleotide sequences against IMGT/GENE-DB human TR gene sequences. The TCRdist pipeline was used in a later analysis to assign CDR3 sequences and most-parsimonious VDJ recombination scenarios. In a later analysis, each TCR beta chain was defined by its CDR3 amino acid sequence together with its V-gene family, and reads lacking a unique V-gene family were excluded. A later analysis removed 550 to 650 highly shared, low-generation-probability nucleotide sequences to deal with suspected cross-contamination and a sequencing artifact. In a later analysis, a clonal expansion index for each public chain was calculated from normalized within-repertoire ranks of inferred template counts. In a later analysis, generation probabilities were computed using a VDJ recombination model fitted to out-of-frame rearrangements, and the results were checked against IGoR. In a later analysis, hypergeometric tests were used to score TCR-TCR, TCR-HLA and TCR-CMV co-occurrence, with a repertoire-size bias correction applied to TCR pairs. In a later analysis, false discovery rates were estimated by permuting HLA or CMV assignments 20 times. A later analysis grouped co-occurring TCRs with DBSCAN, adding TCRdist sequence similarity when clustering within HLA-allele-positive subsets. Co-occurrence clustering excluded repertoires with fewer than 30,000 or more than 120,000 public chains, plus five with anomalous nucleotide sharing. As stored in TCRdb, this immuneACCESS dataset retains in-frame rearrangements with V and J assigned. A fraction of the clones does not appear; measured against another copy, unresolved V genes explain less than half of the discrepancy, and the remainder lacks a known reason. The V and J calls and clone size were taken over from that table, and D and trimming were inferred from the DNA. The sample data list 150,000 to 200,000 clones, and roughly 73% of these were observed just once. The top ten clonotypes cover approximately 1.4% of the sample.

The cohort consisted of 600 to 700 healthy bone marrow donors. Cohort members were all nominally healthy when sampled, although unrecorded immune exposures were likely present. The donor tested CMV seronegative, placing the donor among the roughly 350 seronegative members of the cohort. Every donor gave a peripheral blood sample, and the peripheral blood mononuclear cells from that sample were used for TCR beta sequencing. The Qiagen DNeasy Blood Extraction Kit was used to extract genomic DNA from the blood cell samples. The sequence was collected from a woman in her twenties or thirties in good health and CMV-seronegative. What was sequenced was PBMCs.

The CDR3 sequence is CASSYPKTGELFF. The DNA sequence reads TGTGCCAGCAGTTACCCCAAAACCGGGGAGCTGTTTTTT. Recombination joined TRBV6-5 with TRBJ2-2, with an unclear D gene assignment. CDR1 and CDR2, looked up from the germline V gene, are MNHEY and SVGAGI. Deletion took 2 bases off V and 5 bases off J, with a span of 6 bases between the germline ends. There are 13 amino acids in the CDR3, from cysteine to phenylalanine inclusive. The sequence is cut down to CDR3 DNA, 39 bases in frame from base 1.